The clone carrying this TCR beta chain occurred a few times. This specimen belongs to a study of cytomegalovirus exposure and HLA in healthy donors. PCR involved 60 Vbeta and 13 Jbeta primers. Here immunoSEQ multiplex PCR was the method, and the copy in TCRdb shows in-frame clones only, minus some. In the table there are roughly 140,000 clones, about four fifths of which are singletons. In germline, CDR1 is MGHRA, CDR2 YSYEKL. The V segment lost 0 bases and the J segment 4 bases; nucleotides outside the gene matches: 6. The CDR3 runs to 17 residues. This sequence was found in a man aged 25 to 40 in good health and CMV-seronegative. Material for sequencing was PBMCs. The gene calls are TRBV4-1 and TRBJ2-2; TRBD1 matches 9 bases. CDR3 sequence: CASSQEFTGGSTGELFF. In DNA, the CDR3 is TGCGCCAGCAGCCAAGAGTTTACAGGGGGCTCCACCGGGGAGCTGTTTTTT.